The text below deals with one T cell receptor beta chain. Repertoires were generated with immunoSEQ multiplex PCR, while TCRdb's copy carries only in-frame clones and drops some. The sample includes about 2.2 million clones, over 85% seen only once; the top ten take roughly 1.7%. The CDR3 has 13 residues. The germline CDR1 and CDR2 sequences are SQVTM and ANQGSEA. The V gene end was trimmed by 7 bases and the J gene end by 7 bases; junction bases not matched to a gene: 12. This specimen comes from a study of shared clonotypes between healthy human individuals. Positive CCR7 selection of CD45RO-negative cells yielded the naive CD8 cells, and terminally differentiated effector memory CD45RA+ cells were excluded.

The sequence derives from a man between 18 and 29 years old in good health. Some clones in this sample may be carry-over from other donors' samples. The sequencing sample was made of naive CD8+ T cells from PBMCs. The genes are TRBV29-1 and TRBJ2-7; 8 bases agree with TRBD2. CDR3 in DNA: TGCAGCGCCGAGCGGGAGAATACGTTAGAGCAGTACTTC. Translating it yields CSAERENTLEQYF.